This entry concerns a single TCR beta chain. This CDR3 is built from 14 residues. The germline gives CDR1 LNHDA, CDR2 SQIVND (reference sequence). Trimming took off 3 bases at V and 6 bases at J, with 12 bases between the two ends. This entry is derived from a study of blood T cell repertoires in COVID-19. Authors' methods: Reference gene primer amplification gave estimated nucleated cell counts. Sequencing was performed with immunoSEQ multiplex PCR; in TCRdb, only in-frame clones are kept and a portion is missing. That table supplies the V and J calls and clone size; D and trimming were determined from the DNA. Of 60,000 to 65,000 clones in the sample, roughly three quarters are singletons; the top ten hold approximately 20%.

The chain joins TRBV19 to TRBJ1-5; D may be TRBD1 (5 bases). Specimen: peripheral blood. This receptor was obtained from an elderly woman with active or convalescent COVID-19. DNA of the CDR3: TGTGCCAGTAGTATCAACAGACAGCCTCAGCCCCAGCATTTT. Its translation is CASSINRQPQPQHF.